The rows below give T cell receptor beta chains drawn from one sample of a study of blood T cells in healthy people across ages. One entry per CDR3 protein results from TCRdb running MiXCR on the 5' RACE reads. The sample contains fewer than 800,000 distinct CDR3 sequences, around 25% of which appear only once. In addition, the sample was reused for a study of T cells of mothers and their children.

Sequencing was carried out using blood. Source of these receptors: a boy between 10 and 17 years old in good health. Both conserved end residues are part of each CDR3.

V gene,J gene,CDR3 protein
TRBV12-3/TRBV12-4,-,CASSFTRWEQFF
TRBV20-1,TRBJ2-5,CSAPPGAGETQYF
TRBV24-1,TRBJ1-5,CATSGGGGENQPQHF
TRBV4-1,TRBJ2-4,CASSQVGQYIQYF
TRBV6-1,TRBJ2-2,CASSRGTGNPSLVGELFF
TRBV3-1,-,CASGSGGSYEQYF
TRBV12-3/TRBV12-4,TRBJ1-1,CASSPLAGNTEAFF
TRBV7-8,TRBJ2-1,CASSLVLARSDNEQFF
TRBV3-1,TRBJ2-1,CASSQETGVDEQFF
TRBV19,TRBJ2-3,CASSPSGYTDTQYF
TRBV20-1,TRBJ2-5,CSARSRLAVRGETQYF
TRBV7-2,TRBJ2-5,CASSPLGGPWGETQYF
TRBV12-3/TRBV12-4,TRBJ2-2,CASSLVPGELFF
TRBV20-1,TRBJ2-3,CSARSTGLAGEDTQYF
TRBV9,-,CASSVDSGSNTHEQYF
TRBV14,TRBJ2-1,CASSLGLAGHSEQFF
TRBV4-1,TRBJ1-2,CASSQGLDRGNYGYTF
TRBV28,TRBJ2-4,CASSSHELAKNIQYF
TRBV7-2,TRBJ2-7,CASSSRRDAGVAYEQYF
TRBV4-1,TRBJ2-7,CASSQRMDEQYF
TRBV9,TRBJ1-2,CASSVGLAGSGYTF
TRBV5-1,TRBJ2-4,CASSPGTSDNIQYF
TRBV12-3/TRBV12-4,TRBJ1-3,CASTQLSPGNTIYF
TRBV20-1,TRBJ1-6,CSARVGQGNSPLHF
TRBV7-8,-,CASSWGASGGPNEQFF
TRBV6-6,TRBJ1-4,CAGNSATNEKLFF
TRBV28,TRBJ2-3,CASGTSGRANTQYF
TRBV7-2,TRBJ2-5,CASSQSSETQYF
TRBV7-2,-,CASSLIGSRGHHEQYF
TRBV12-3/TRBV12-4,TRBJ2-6,CASSQGQGLSGANVLTF
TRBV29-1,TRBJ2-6,CSVLGPGANVLTF
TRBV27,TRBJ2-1,CASSLISSGRGSYNEQFF
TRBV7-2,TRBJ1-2,CASSDDSFYGYTF
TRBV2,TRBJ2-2,CASSEATNTGELFF
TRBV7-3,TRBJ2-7,CASSPTSGSYGQYF
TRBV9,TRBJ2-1,CASSVGQATYNEQFF
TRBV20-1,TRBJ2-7,CSATGPGDVEQYF
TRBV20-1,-,CSAKKGVVRSYEQYF
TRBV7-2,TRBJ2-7,CASRELAGYRYEQYF
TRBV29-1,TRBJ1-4,CSVGWGTNEKLFF
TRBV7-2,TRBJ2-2,CASSLGVGAGELFF
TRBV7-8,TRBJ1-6,CASSSEAGRNSPLHF
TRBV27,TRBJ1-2,CASSLSAGTDYGGYTF
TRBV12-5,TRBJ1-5,CASGAGGQPQHF
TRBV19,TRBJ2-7,CASSPGQTYEQYF
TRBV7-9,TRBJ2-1,CASSLDAGGQFF
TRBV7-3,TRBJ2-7,CASSPGGQGFHEQYF
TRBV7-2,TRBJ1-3,CASGAGNTIYF
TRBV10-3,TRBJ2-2,CAIGGGSNTGELFF
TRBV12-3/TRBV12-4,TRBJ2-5,CASSPTSGRSEQYF
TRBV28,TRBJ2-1,CASTIGQDSYNEQFF
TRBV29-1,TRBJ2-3,CSAYSGSDTQYF
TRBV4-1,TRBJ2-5,CASSLAGSSGGTQSF
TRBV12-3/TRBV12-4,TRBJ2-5,CASGGARETQYF
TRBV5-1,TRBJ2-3,CASSLEGQPTSTDTQYF